The 16 T cell receptor beta chains presented below share a single source sample, sequenced in a study of human T cells and chemical hapten exposure (dated by TCRdb to about 2021). What the time point label conveys for this sample: pre-sensitization, week 0. The treatment or condition label, read with the paper, signifies: therapeutic diphenylcyclopropenone sensitization with weekly scalp DPC. Libraries were prepared through RACE. TCRdb names NextSeq 500 as the instrument used. TCRdb cleaned the public reads at Q25 with fastp, built clones with MiXCR and kept in-frame beta chains. Duplicate CDR3 protein sequences are folded into a single record with the most common DNA and genes. Present in this sample are approximately 320,000 distinct CDR3 sequences, around 5.5% of which were seen just once. The ten largest clonotypes hold approximately 8.2% of the sample. The specimen comprised whole blood, sampled in connection with sensitization to the hapten diphenylcyclopropenone (DPC). These receptors were obtained from a woman under 30 with alopecia areata. Some clones in this sample may be carry-over from other donors' samples.

This clonotype is judged medium-sized. The chain employs TRBV6-2 or TRBV6-3 and TRBJ2-3, with D unclear. This CDR3 is 15 amino acids long. CDR1 and CDR2 (germline): MNHEY, SVGEGT. The germline V and J ends were trimmed by 6 bases and 5 bases, with 18 bases remaining between them. CDR3 in DNA: TGTGCCAGCAGCTCATACATGTTGGCGCAAGATACGCAGTATTTT. Translating it yields CASSSYMLAQDTQYF.

This clonotype came up a few times. This chain joins TRBV18 and TRBJ2-3, with 8 bases that match TRBD1. From germline, CDR1 is KGHSH and CDR2 LQKENI. With V trimmed by 6 bases and J by 2 bases, 7 bases remained unmatched. This CDR3 spans 15 amino acids. The CDR3 DNA follows: TGTGCCAGCTCTCAGCAGGGGGCAGTCACAGATACGCAGTATTTT. Its translation: CASSQQGAVTDTQYF.

There are many counts of this clonotype. The V gene is TRBV5-1, the J gene TRBJ1-2; D ambiguous. V lost 0 bases to trimming and J lost 7 bases, with 28 bases between them. The CDR3 loop spans 19 amino acids. Per the germline V gene, CDR1 is SGHRS and CDR2 is YFSETQ. The CDR3: CASSLGRKQASVPTGGYTF. DNA of the CDR3: TGCGCCAGCAGCTTGGGGAGGAAGCAGGCTTCGGTTCCTACGGGTGGCTACACCTTC. The full variable domain, its missing parts supplied by reference TRBV5-1 and TRBJ1-2, is KAGVTQTPRYLIKTRGQQVTLSCSPISGHRSVSWYQQTPGQGLQFLFEYFSETQRNKGNFPGRFSGRQFSNSRSEMNVSTLELGDSALYLCASSLGRKQASVPTGGYTFGSGTRLTVV.

This chain uses TRBV7-9 with TRBJ1-1; TRBD1 might be the D (6 bases). Per the germline V gene, CDR1 is SEHNR and CDR2 is FQNEAQ (reference sequence). The V end was cut by 9 bases, the J end by 1 base, with 12 bases between. The CDR3 sequence is 13 residues long. The DNA of the CDR3 is TGTGCCAGTCTGACAGGCCAGAACACTGAAGCTTTCTTT. This translates into CASLTGQNTEAFF. The complete variable domain, with remaining parts taken from reference TRBV7-9 and TRBJ1-1, reads DTGVSQNPRHKITKRGQNVTFRCDPISEHNRLYWYRQTLGQGPEFLTYFQNEAQLEKSRLLSDRFSAERPKGSFSTLEIQRTEQGDSAMYLCASLTGQNTEAFFGQGTRLTVV.

In this sample, this clonotype turned up many times. This rearrangement joins TRBV7-3 to TRBJ2-1; D remains unclear. CDR3 length: 12 amino acids. V was shortened by 4 bases and J by 10 bases, with 11 bases between the two germline ends. CDR1 and CDR2 (germline): SGHTA, FQGTGA. CDR3 DNA sequence: TGTGCCAGCAGCTCCTTTGACGGCGAGCAGTTCTTC. This codes for CASSSFDGEQFF. The variable domain in full, with the rest retrieved from reference TRBV7-3 and TRBJ2-1, is GAGVSQTPSNKVTEKGKYVELRCDPISGHTALYWYRQSLGQGPEFLIYFQGTGAADDSGLPNDRFFAVRPEGSVSTLKIQRTERGDSAVYLCASSSFDGEQFFGPGTRLTVL.

This clonotype was observed at least ten times. This rearrangement joins TRBV28 to TRBJ2-1; D is possibly TRBD2 (5 bases). V was pared by 2 bases and J by 6 bases, with 14 bases between. The CDR3 is 15 amino acids. Germline CDR1 MDHEN, CDR2 SYDVKM. This CDR3 is CASSLAPWTANEQFF. CDR3 coding DNA: TGTGCCAGCAGTTTAGCCCCATGGACTGCCAATGAGCAGTTCTTC.

The table lists this clonotype with a few counts. The chain employs TRBV29-1 and TRBJ2-1; 9 bases align to TRBD2. The junction had 7 bases not matched to a gene; V was cut back by 4 bases and J by 6 bases. Germline CDR1 and CDR2: SQVTM and ANQGSEA. There are 14 residues in the CDR3. CDR3 loop: CSVGSRGGANEQFF. The CDR3 region has the DNA TGCAGCGTTGGTTCTCGCGGGGGGGCCAATGAGCAGTTCTTC.

V is TRBV28 and J is TRBJ1-6; possible D gene TRBD1, 6 bases. The CDR3 has 14 residues. V lost 7 bases and J lost 2, with 9 bases in between. The germline CDR1 and CDR2 sequences are MDHEN and SYDVKM. CDR3 sequence: CASNEGAYNSPLHF. CDR3 nucleotides: TGTGCCAGCAATGAGGGGGCCTATAATTCACCCCTCCACTTT.

This clonotype was recorded many times. V is TRBV7-9 and J is TRBJ1-3; 7 bases match TRBD1. This CDR3 has 15 residues. Germline V CDR1 and CDR2: SEHNR, FQNEAQ (reference sequence). Trimming took 4 bases from V and 6 from J; bases not matched to a gene: 9. CDR3 amino acids: CASSSPRGSPNTIYF. The CDR3 region has the DNA TGTGCCAGCAGCTCCCCCAGGGGGTCCCCAAACACCATATATTTT.

In its sample, this clonotype was seen many times. The V call is TRBV7-2, the J call TRBJ1-5; TRBD1 agrees at 7 bases. The CDR3 sequence is 14 residues long. J gave up 6 bases and V 5 bases, and 7 bases lay outside the gene matches. Germline CDR1 is SGHTA and CDR2 is FQGNSA. The CDR3 DNA sequence: TGTGCCAGCAGCGGGACAGTTGCGGGTCAGCCCCAGCATTTT. Translated, it gives CASSGTVAGQPQHF.

This clonotype has at least ten counts. The rearrangement joins TRBV29-1 to TRBJ2-3; D is undetermined. Germline loops: CDR1 SQVTM, CDR2 ANQGSEA. The V and J ends lost 5 bases and 10 bases respectively, with 13 bases between them. This CDR3 has 11 residues. This CDR3 reads CSVQQLTSQYF. As DNA, the CDR3 is TGCAGCGTTCAACAGCTTACGTCGCAGTATTTT.

This clonotype was seen many times. The gene calls are TRBV20-1 and TRBJ1-5, with 8 bases lining up with TRBD1. The junction had 7 bases not matched to a gene; V was cut back by 7 bases and J by 5 bases. Germline CDR1 is DFQATT and CDR2 is SNEGSKA (reference sequence). This CDR3 is built from 13 residues. DNA for the CDR3: TGCAGTGGCCTAGACAGGGGAGATCAGCCCCAGCATTTT. Translation: CSGLDRGDQPQHF.

The chain employs TRBV2 and TRBJ2-6, with a weak D call TRBD2 (5 bases). Germline CDR1 is SNHLY and CDR2 is FYNNEI. The CDR3 contains 16 residues. Trimming stripped 6 bases from V and 4 bases from J, with 16 bases between. The CDR3 DNA sequence: TGTGCCAGCAGCATCGGGGTTTTCGACGGGGCCAACGTCCTGACTTTC. It specifies CASSIGVFDGANVLTF.

This clonotype was seen repeatedly, ten times or more. V usage is TRBV4-1 and J usage is TRBJ2-1; 7 nucleotides match TRBD2. V lost 0 bases and J lost 0; bases outside the gene matches: 11. The CDR3 is made up of 19 amino acids. Germline loops: CDR1 MGHRA, CDR2 YSYEKL. The CDR3 DNA reads TGCGCCAGCAGCCAAGAATGGGCTAGCGGTGCCAGCTCCTACAATGAGCAGTTCTTC. Translating it yields CASSQEWASGASSYNEQFF.

The chain employs TRBV7-8 and TRBJ2-3; D is ambiguous. Germline-derived CDR1 and CDR2 are SGHVS and FQNEAQ. Trimming took off 5 bases at V and 0 bases at J, with 9 bases between the two ends. There are 14 residues in the CDR3. CDR3 DNA: TGTGCCAGCAGCCACGGAACTAGCACAGATACGCAGTATTTT. Protein sequence: CASSHGTSTDTQYF.

The genes are TRBV13 and TRBJ2-3, with 11 positions matching TRBD2. CDR1 is PRHDT and CDR2 is FYEKMQ in the germline V gene (reference sequence). The CDR3 loop spans 18 amino acids. The V gene end was trimmed by 2 bases and the J gene end by 7 bases; junction bases not matched to a gene: 14. Written as DNA, the CDR3 is TGTGCCAGCAGCTTATCAACGCGTAGCGGGGGGGCCTACAATACGCAGTATTTT. It codes for CASSLSTRSGGAYNTQYF.